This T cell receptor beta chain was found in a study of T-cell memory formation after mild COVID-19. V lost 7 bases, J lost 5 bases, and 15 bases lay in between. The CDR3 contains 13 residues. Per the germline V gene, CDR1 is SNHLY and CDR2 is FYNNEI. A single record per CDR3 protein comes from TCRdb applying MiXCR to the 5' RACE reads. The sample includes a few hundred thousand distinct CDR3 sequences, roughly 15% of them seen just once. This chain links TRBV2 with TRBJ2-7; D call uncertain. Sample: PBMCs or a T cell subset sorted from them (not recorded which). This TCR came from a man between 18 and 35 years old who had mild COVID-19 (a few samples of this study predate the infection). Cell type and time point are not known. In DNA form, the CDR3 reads TGTGCCAGCATCCCTAGGGCCCGGGACGAGCAGTACTTC. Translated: CASIPRARDEQYF.